Presented here are 7 T cell receptor beta chains from one specimen sequenced in a study of blood T cell repertoires in COVID-19. Sequencing was performed with immunoSEQ multiplex PCR; in TCRdb, only in-frame clones are kept and a portion is missing. The table shows tens of thousands of clones, with 80% occurring only once. Material: peripheral blood. The receptors come from a woman aged 65 to 85 with acute or convalescent COVID-19.

This sequence joins TRBV18 and TRBJ1-5, with 9 bases fitting TRBD1. This CDR3 has 15 residues. The junction had 6 bases not matched to a gene; V was cut back by 8 bases and J by 1 base. Germline lookup yields CDR1 KGHSH and CDR2 LQKENI. CDR3 nucleotides: TGTGCCAGCCAGGGACAGGGAAGGAGCAATCAGCCCCAGCATTTT. It specifies CASQGQGRSNQPQHF.

CDR3: CASSLRPGEQYF. CDR3 in DNA: TGCGCCAGCAGCTTGAGGCCAGGGGAGCAGTACTTC. The chain has TRBV5-1 and TRBJ2-7, with a tentative D call TRBD1 (5 bases). V lost 1 base, J lost 7 bases, and 9 bases lay in between. Per the germline V gene, CDR1 is SGHRS and CDR2 is YFSETQ. The CDR3 is 12 amino acids. Looking up the rest from reference TRBV5-1 and TRBJ2-7 gives the full variable domain: KAGVTQTPRYLIKTRGQQVTLSCSPISGHRSVSWYQQTPGQGLQFLFEYFSETQRNKGNFPGRFSGRQFSNSRSEMNVSTLELGDSALYLCASSLRPGEQYFGPGTRLTVT.

The chain uses TRBV7-9 and TRBJ2-1, with 12 bases aligning to TRBD1. The trim removed 5 bases at V and 4 bases at J, leaving 6 bases unmatched. This CDR3 comprises 16 residues. Germline V gene data show CDR1 as SEHNR and CDR2 as FQNEAQ (reference sequence). CDR3 region: CASSHRDRGPYNEQFF. The CDR3 region has the DNA TGTGCCAGCAGCCACCGGGACAGGGGGCCATACAATGAGCAGTTCTTC.

The chain links TRBV4-1 to TRBJ2-1, with 11 positions matching TRBD2. CDR3 length: 18 residues. The V and J ends lost 4 bases and 0 bases, in that order; junction bases with no gene match: 8. The germline CDR1 and CDR2 sequences are MGHRA and YSYEKL. CDR3 sequence reads: CASSPAGLAVPSYNEQFF. DNA of the CDR3: TGCGCCAGCAGCCCCGCGGGACTAGCGGTACCCTCCTACAATGAGCAGTTCTTC.

The chain is built from TRBV28 and TRBJ2-7, with D unclear. V lost 5 bases and J lost 2, with 7 bases in between. CDR3 size: 12 residues. CDR1 is MDHEN and CDR2 is SYDVKM in the germline V gene. For the CDR3, the DNA is TGTGCCAGCAGTCCAGTCGCCTACGAGCAGTACTTC. This gives the protein CASSPVAYEQYF.

This clone was seen more than once but under ten times. This chain uses TRBV3-1 (or the pseudogene TRBV3-2) with TRBJ1-6; D possibly corresponds to TRBD1 (6 bases). In germline, CDR1 is LGHDT, CDR2 YNNKEL (reference sequence). Trimming pared 1 base from V and 9 bases from J, leaving 16 bases between. The CDR3 loop spans 16 amino acids. The CDR3 loop reads CASSQGGRGNLSPLHF. DNA for the CDR3: TGTGCCAGCAGCCAAGGGGGGAGGGGGAACCTTTCACCCCTCCACTTT.

This clone was seen just once. This chain links TRBV18 with TRBJ1-4, with 7 bases that match TRBD1. The CDR3 is 14 amino acids. V lost 5 bases, J lost 4 bases, and 4 bases stayed unmatched. Germline CDR1 and CDR2: KGHSH and LQKENI. The CDR3 region is CASSKGALNEKLFF. For the CDR3, the DNA is TGTGCCAGCTCAAAGGGGGCCCTTAATGAAAAACTGTTTTTT.